One sample yielded the 2 T cell receptor beta chains listed below, sequenced in a study of sequential checkpoint blockade in melanoma. The treatment here: randomized to nivolumab then ipilimumab (arm A) or the reverse (arm B). Some clones are missing from TCRdb's copy, which holds only in-frame ones; the method was immunoSEQ multiplex PCR. The sample lists about 12,000 clones, 26% seen once, with about 21% in the top ten. The source was tumor tissue (inferred from file names), collected from a patient given nivolumab and ipilimumab in sequence. Every receptor here comes from a human donor with melanoma.

The rearrangement links TRBV10-1 to TRBJ2-7; 11 bases are a match to TRBD2. From germline, CDR1 is WNHNN and CDR2 SYGVQD (reference sequence). The CDR3 has 17 amino acids. J gave up 0 bases and V 0 bases, and 4 bases lay outside the gene matches. The CDR3 is CASSESTSGGTSYEQYF. The CDR3 coding sequence is TGCGCCAGCAGTGAGTCAACTAGCGGGGGAACCTCCTACGAGCAGTACTTC.

The CDR3 loop is CASSSDTQGTNYGYTF. The CDR3 nucleotides read TGTGCCAGCTCATCTGATACGCAGGGAACTAACTATGGCTACACCTTC. The chain combines TRBV18 with TRBJ1-2; weak D call: TRBD1 (5 bases). The germline V gene has CDR1 KGHSH and CDR2 LQKENI. Trimming left V 5 bases short and J 0 bases short, with 16 bases between. CDR3 length equals 16 residues.